This is a list of T cell receptor beta chains from one sample in a study of CD8 T cells in Susac syndrome. TCRdb reprocessed the immunoSEQ multiplex PCR reads via MiXCR and lists one record per CDR3 protein. The sample holds over 150,000 distinct CDR3 sequences; approximately 93% are singletons and the top ten take about 0.088%. Sequenced material: CD4+ T cells from PBMCs. All receptors come from a human donor with multiple sclerosis. Both conserved end residues are trimmed from each CDR3. The order of the fields is V gene, CDR3 protein.

V: TRBV6-5
CDR3: ASSRTGPGPIEAF

V: TRBV4-3
CDR3: ASSPGTRGSEQY

V: TRBV23-1
CDR3: ASSQRPTLYQETQY

V: TRBV3-1
CDR3: ASSGGRQPQH

V: TRBV6-6
CDR3: ASTGLRSYEQY

V: TRBV28
CDR3: ASSSQGRETQY

V: TRBV30
CDR3: AWSLSDRVNTEAF

V: TRBV9
CDR3: ASSVVGAGSEAF

V: TRBV18
CDR3: ASSPKGLGTEAF

V: TRBV9
CDR3: ASSVGNSGSALETQY

V: TRBV4-1
CDR3: ASSSRERQVGTEAF

V: TRBV12-3/TRBV12-4
CDR3: ASSLGGQNYEQY

V: TRBV9
CDR3: ASSVDLAPEREQY

V: TRBV19
CDR3: ASSVEGTYEQY

V: TRBV12-3/TRBV12-4
CDR3: ASSSTGGVQPQH

V: TRBV18
CDR3: ASSPGTYTEAF

V: TRBV3-1
CDR3: ASSRRDSGANVLT

V: TRBV5-1
CDR3: ASSKQGQSDSYTEAF

V: TRBV7-8
CDR3: ASSTDLAGKNIQY

V: TRBV11-2
CDR3: ASSFSGQGGDEQF

V: TRBV2
CDR3: ASLRGLGSTEAF

V: TRBV6-5
CDR3: ATKGRLGANVLT

V: TRBV27
CDR3: ASSLGDRVHGYT

V: TRBV5-4
CDR3: ASSDRNKRSSGNTIY

V: TRBV5-1
CDR3: ASSLPPGTGGYEQY

V: TRBV4-2
CDR3: ASRLRNRDNSPLH

V: TRBV2
CDR3: ASRTGTGGPDTQY

V: TRBV6-2/TRBV6-3
CDR3: ASSYSIGSSGGTETQY

V: TRBV7-2
CDR3: ARGGGAGTGELF

V: TRBV20-1
CDR3: TTSSGGTDTQY

V: TRBV7-2
CDR3: ASSFNPGGGGAYEQY

V: TRBV9
CDR3: ASSVTQGARGYT

V: TRBV7-2
CDR3: ASSERSQRLDFNSPLH

V: TRBV20-1
CDR3: SAREGGQETQY

V: TRBV3-1
CDR3: ASSQRANYGYT

V: TRBV18
CDR3: ASSPSGSVNQPQH

V: TRBV6-2/TRBV6-3
CDR3: ASQGGESSGANVLT

V: TRBV12-3/TRBV12-4
CDR3: ASTLLGEPQH

V: TRBV11-2
CDR3: ASSTTPGTPGAQY

V: TRBV5-4
CDR3: ASSLKLEETQY

V: TRBV30
CDR3: ACSPRTSGADTQY

V: TRBV5-4
CDR3: ASSAINREVYGYT

V: TRBV7-2
CDR3: ASSSGTSGRVNIQY

V: TRBV6-5
CDR3: ASSYSWDRASLSGANVLT

V: TRBV20-1
CDR3: SARDAHSSDTQY